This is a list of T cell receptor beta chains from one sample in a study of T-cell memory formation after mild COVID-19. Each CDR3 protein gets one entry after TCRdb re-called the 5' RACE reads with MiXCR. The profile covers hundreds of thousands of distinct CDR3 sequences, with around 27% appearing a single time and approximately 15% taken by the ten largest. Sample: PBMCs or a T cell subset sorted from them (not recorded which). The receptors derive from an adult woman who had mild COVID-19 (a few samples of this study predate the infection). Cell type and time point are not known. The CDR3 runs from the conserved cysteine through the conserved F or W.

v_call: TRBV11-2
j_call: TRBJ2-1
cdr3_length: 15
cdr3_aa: CASSLGTSGKDEQFF

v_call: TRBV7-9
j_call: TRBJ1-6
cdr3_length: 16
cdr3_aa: CASSLALGQGNSPLHF

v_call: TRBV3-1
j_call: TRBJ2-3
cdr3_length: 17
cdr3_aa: CASSQEVALPSTDTQYF

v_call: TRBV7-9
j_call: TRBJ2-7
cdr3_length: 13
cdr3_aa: CASSLAGSYEQYF

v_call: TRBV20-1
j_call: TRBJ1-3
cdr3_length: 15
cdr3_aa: CSSGSLGASGNTIYF

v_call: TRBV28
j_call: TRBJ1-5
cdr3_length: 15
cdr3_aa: CASSLDTQGSQPQHF

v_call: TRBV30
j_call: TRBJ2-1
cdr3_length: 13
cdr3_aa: CAWSVTRGHEQFF

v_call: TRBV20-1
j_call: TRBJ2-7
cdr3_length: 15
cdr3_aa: CSARKTGTGVVEQYF

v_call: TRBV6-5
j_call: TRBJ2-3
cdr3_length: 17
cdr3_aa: CASSYPPTSGRTDTQYF

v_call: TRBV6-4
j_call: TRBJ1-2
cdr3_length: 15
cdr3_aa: CASSDRDPPSNGYTF

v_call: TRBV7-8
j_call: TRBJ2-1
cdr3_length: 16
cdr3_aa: CASTQSGVGSYNEQFF

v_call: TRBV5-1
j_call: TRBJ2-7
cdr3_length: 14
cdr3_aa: CASSFADPTYEQYF

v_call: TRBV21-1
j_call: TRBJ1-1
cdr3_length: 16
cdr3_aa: CASSKVPPKINTEAFF